A selection of T cell receptor beta chains follows, all from one sample in a study of cytomegalovirus exposure and HLA in healthy donors. TCRdb's table, derived via immunoSEQ multiplex PCR, lists solely in-frame clones and lacks some. The sample lists 90,000 or so clones, over 60% seen once, with around 4.2% in the top ten. Source material: PBMCs. Source of these receptors: a man aged 55 to 69 in good health and CMV-seronegative. The CDR3 runs from the conserved cysteine through the conserved F or W. D genes are given only for firm matches. For some rows the clone size is stated as once, few or many, or as a class when expanded; others skip it.

V gene	clone size	D gene	J gene	CDR3 protein	CDR3 DNA
TRBV30	-	TRBD2	TRBJ2-2	CAWSVLAGTGELFF	TGTGCCTGGAGTGTACTAGCGGGGACCGGGGAGCTGTTTTTT
TRBV5-1	-	-	TRBJ2-2	CASSFINTGELFF	TGCGCCAGCAGCTTTATTAACACCGGGGAGCTGTTTTTT
TRBV19	-	TRBD2	TRBJ2-3	CASSKGLAGEASTDTQYF	TGTGCCAGTAGTAAGGGACTAGCGGGGGAAGCTAGCACAGATACGCAGTATTTT
TRBV25-1	-	TRBD1	TRBJ2-2	CASSEGTGDTGELFF	TGTGCCAGCAGTGAAGGGACAGGGGACACCGGGGAGCTGTTTTTT
TRBV5-1	-	TRBD1	TRBJ1-3	CASSPNPDRENTIYF	TGCGCCAGCAGCCCCAATCCGGACAGGGAAAACACCATATATTTT
TRBV19	-	TRBD1	TRBJ2-3	CASSIDRGNTDTQYF	TGTGCCAGTAGTATCGACAGGGGGAACACAGATACGCAGTATTTT
TRBV9	-	-	TRBJ2-7	CASSVAPGYEQYF	TGTGCCAGCAGCGTAGCTCCAGGATACGAGCAGTACTTC
TRBV2	once	-	TRBJ2-4	CASTPQGAKNIQYF	TGTGCCAGCACCCCACAGGGAGCCAAAAACATTCAGTACTTC
TRBV9	-	TRBD2	TRBJ2-5	CASSVASSGQETQYF	TGTGCCAGCAGCGTAGCATCTAGCGGGCAAGAGACCCAGTACTTC
TRBV10-1	-	-	TRBJ2-2	CASSESAGTGELFF	TGCGCCAGCAGTGAGTCGGCGGGCACCGGGGAGCTGTTTTTT
TRBV6-6	-	-	TRBJ1-6	CATRFGEDSPLHF	TGTGCCACCCGGTTTGGGGAGGATTCACCCCTCCACTTT
TRBV5-4	-	TRBD2	TRBJ2-3	CASSPRVAGGRLDTQYF	TGTGCCAGCAGTCCACGGGTAGCGGGGGGTCGGTTGGATACGCAGTATTTT
TRBV27	once	TRBD1	TRBJ1-2	CATKGTGGYGYTF	TGTGCCACCAAGGGGACAGGGGGCTATGGCTACACCTTC
TRBV19	few	-	TRBJ1-1	CASMTTMGRGTEAFF	TGTGCCAGTATGACAACAATGGGGCGGGGCACTGAAGCTTTCTTT
TRBV29-1	-	TRBD2	TRBJ2-1	CSVPPASGGASEQFF	TGCAGCGTTCCCCCTGCTAGCGGGGGGGCCAGTGAGCAGTTCTTC
TRBV30	-	-	TRBJ1-2	CAWSTTHYGYTF	TGTGCCTGGAGTACTACACACTATGGCTACACCTTC
TRBV10-3	-	-	TRBJ2-2	CAISSDRPSNTGELFF	TGTGCCATCAGTTCCGACAGGCCCTCGAACACCGGGGAGCTGTTTTTT
TRBV11-2	-	TRBD2	TRBJ2-1	CASSRLAGGPNEQFF	TGTGCCAGCAGCCGGCTAGCGGGGGGGCCCAATGAGCAGTTCTTC